Each of the 5 T cell receptor beta chains below was sequenced from the same sample in a study of blood T cell repertoires in COVID-19 (dated by TCRdb to 2019 to 2021). Library generation was performed with the immunoSEQ multiplex PCR assay. Imported from immuneACCESS, the table was reduced by TCRdb to in-frame sequences with V and J called. These copies leave out some clones; in studies compared against another copy, an unresolved V gene accounts for under half, and the cause of the remainder is not known. This sample is represented by approximately 390,000 clones; about 90% of them were singletons. The ten largest clones take up over 2% of the sample. Material: peripheral blood. The receptors originated from an older woman with COVID-19, enrolled during active disease.

The chain employs TRBV27 and TRBJ2-1; 12 nucleotides match TRBD2. After removal of 7 bases from V and 6 bases from J, the junction contained 4 bases not matched to a gene. Germline V lookup: CDR1 MNHEY, CDR2 SMNVEV (reference sequence). The CDR3 contains 14 residues. The CDR3 reads CASNLAGGRNEQFF. In DNA form, the CDR3 reads TGTGCCAGCAATCTAGCGGGGGGGCGCAATGAGCAGTTCTTC.

CDR3 in DNA: TGTGCCAGCAGCCGGATTAAGACAGGGGACTACGAGCAGTACTTC. This gives the protein CASSRIKTGDYEQYF. J is TRBJ2-7 and V is TRBV5-4; 8 bases match TRBD1. Per germline, CDR1 SGHNT and CDR2 YYREEE (reference sequence). The V and J ends lost 4 bases and 3 bases, in that order; junction bases with no gene match: 9. CDR3 size: 15 residues.

The V gene is TRBV19, the J gene TRBJ2-2; possible D gene TRBD1, 5 bases. From germline, CDR1 is LNHDA and CDR2 SQIVND (reference sequence). V lost 0 bases and J 6 bases, leaving 8 bases between the germline ends. The CDR3 is 14 residues long. This CDR3 is CASSIDIRAGELFF. The CDR3 nucleotides are TGTGCCAGTAGTATAGACATCAGGGCCGGGGAGCTGTTTTTT.

This chain joins TRBV7-9 and TRBJ2-2; 9 bases map to TRBD2. J was trimmed by 7 bases and V by 4 bases; bases with no gene match: 16. CDR1 is SEHNR and CDR2 is FQNEAQ in the germline V gene (reference sequence). CDR3 size: 18 residues. CDR3 nucleotide sequence: TGTGCCAGCAGCTCCCCATTATGGCGGGGGGGCCCCGGCGGGGAGCTGTTTTTT. Its translation: CASSSPLWRGGPGGELFF.

This chain uses TRBV18 with TRBJ2-5, with 7 nucleotides matching TRBD2. Trimming removed 3 bases from V and 2 bases from J; junction bases left unmatched: 3. The CDR3 loop spans 14 amino acids. Per germline, CDR1 KGHSH and CDR2 LQKENI. The CDR3: CASSPFGGQETQYF. Written as DNA, the CDR3 is TGTGCCAGCTCACCCTTCGGGGGGCAAGAGACCCAGTACTTC.